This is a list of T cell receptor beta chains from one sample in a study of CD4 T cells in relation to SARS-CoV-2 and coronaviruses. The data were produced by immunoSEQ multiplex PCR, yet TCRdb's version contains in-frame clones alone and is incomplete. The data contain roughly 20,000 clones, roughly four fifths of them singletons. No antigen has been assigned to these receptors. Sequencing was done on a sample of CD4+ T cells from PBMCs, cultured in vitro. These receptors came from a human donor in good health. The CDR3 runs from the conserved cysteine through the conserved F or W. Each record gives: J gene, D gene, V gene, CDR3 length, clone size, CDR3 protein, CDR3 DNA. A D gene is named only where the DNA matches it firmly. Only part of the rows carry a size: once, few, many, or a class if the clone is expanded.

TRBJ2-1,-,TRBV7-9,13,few,CASSFGPHNEQFF,TGTGCCAGCAGCTTCGGTCCTCACAATGAGCAGTTCTTC
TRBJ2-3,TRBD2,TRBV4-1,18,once,CASSQDSRTSGEGDTQYF,TGCGCCAGCAGCCAAGATTCTCGGACTAGCGGGGAGGGGGATACGCAGTATTTT
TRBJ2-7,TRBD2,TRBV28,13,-,CASSPGGPYEQYF,TGTGCCAGCAGTCCGGGGGGGCCCTACGAGCAGTACTTC
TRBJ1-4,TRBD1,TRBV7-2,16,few,CASSLGGGQGREKLFF,TGTGCCAGCAGCTTAGGCGGGGGACAGGGCAGGGAAAAACTGTTTTTT
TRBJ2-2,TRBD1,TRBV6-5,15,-,CASTLGQGHTGELFF,TGTGCCAGCACCCTGGGACAGGGTCACACCGGGGAGCTGTTTTTT
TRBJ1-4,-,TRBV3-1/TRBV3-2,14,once,CASSPSGPNEKLFF,TGTGCCAGCAGCCCCTCCGGACCTAATGAAAAACTGTTTTTT
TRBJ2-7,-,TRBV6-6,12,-,CASSTGRYEQYF,TGTGCCAGCAGCACAGGCCGCTACGAGCAGTACTTC
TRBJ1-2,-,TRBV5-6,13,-,CASTPQGNYGYTF,TGTGCCAGCACCCCGCAGGGAAACTATGGCTACACCTTC
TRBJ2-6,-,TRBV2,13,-,CASTGSGANVLTF,TGTGCCAGCACCGGCTCTGGGGCCAACGTCCTGACTTTC
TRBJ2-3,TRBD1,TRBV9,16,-,CASSVSGTGSSDTQYF,TGTGCCAGCAGCGTATCCGGGACAGGGAGTTCAGATACGCAGTATTTT
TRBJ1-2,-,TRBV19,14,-,CASSLAPGARGYTF,TGTGCCAGTAGTCTAGCCCCGGGGGCGCGTGGCTACACCTTC
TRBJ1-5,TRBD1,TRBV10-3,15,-,CAISVDRASNQPQHF,TGTGCCATCAGTGTAGACAGGGCGAGCAATCAGCCCCAGCATTTT
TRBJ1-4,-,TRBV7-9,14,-,CASSSEHGGAKLFF,TGTGCCAGCAGCTCCGAACACGGGGGGGCAAAACTGTTTTTT
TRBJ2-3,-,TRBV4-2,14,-,CASSLFSGTDTQYF,TGTGCCAGCAGCCTTTTCAGCGGCACAGATACGCAGTATTTT
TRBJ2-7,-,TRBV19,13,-,CASSRGRANEQYF,TGTGCCAGTAGTCGAGGCAGGGCCAACGAGCAGTACTTC
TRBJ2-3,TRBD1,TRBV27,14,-,CASSLDRGTDTQYF,TGTGCCAGCAGTTTGGACAGGGGCACAGATACGCAGTATTTT
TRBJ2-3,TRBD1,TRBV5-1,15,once,CASSGTVPSTDTQYF,TGCGCCAGCAGCGGGACAGTCCCTAGCACAGATACGCAGTATTTT
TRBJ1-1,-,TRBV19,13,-,CASSIREAGEAFF,TGTGCCAGTAGTATAAGGGAGGCGGGTGAAGCTTTCTTT
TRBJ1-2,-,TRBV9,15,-,CASTPSGRALVGYTF,TGTGCCAGCACCCCGAGCGGCAGGGCCTTGGTTGGCTACACCTTC